Reported below is one T cell receptor (beta chain). The target antigen is unknown. Sequencing was at deep level. The assay was immunoSEQ multiplex PCR, and TCRdb's table has in-frame clones only and misses some. The data hold about 2.3 million clones, with approximately 93% observed a single time. Trimming cost V 6 bases and J 7 bases; bases outside gene matches: 11. Per germline, CDR1 MDHEN and CDR2 SYDVKM. The length of the CDR3 is 15 residues. The source of the sample is a study of shared clonotypes between healthy human individuals. Study-level information: Samples came from a couple of female and three male donors aged 18 to 49.

General study points: Rarefaction exposed incomplete sorted-subset sequencing despite large depth.

The chain uses TRBV28 and TRBJ1-2; 10 bases line up with TRBD1. Sequences were obtained from naive CD4+ T cells from PBMCs. Documented subset: CD45RA+ positively selected. This receptor was identified in a man in his late teens or twenties in good health. Some clones in this sample may be carry-over from other donors' samples. CDR3 amino acids: CASRRPGTGASGYTF. Written as DNA, the CDR3 is TGTGCCAGCAGACGTCCCGGGACAGGGGCGTCTGGCTACACCTTC.